This TCR beta chain appears in the sequencing data of a study of graft-versus-host responses after intestinal transplantation. Study-wide context: Isolated intestinal, liver-intestinal, or multivisceral transplants had been given to the recipients.

Study results and limitations: Graft-versus-host to host-versus-graft clonal ratios in allografts were high in patients with graft-donor T cell macrochimerism.

CDR1 is SGHDT, CDR2 YYEEEE, per germline. The V end was cut by 0 bases, the J end by 3 bases, with 16 bases between. The CDR3 runs to 16 residues. A remark on this clone: The antigen remains undetermined.

The method was immunoSEQ multiplex PCR; TCRdb's version includes in-frame clones alone and lacks a portion of them. The top ten clones hold roughly 0.31% of a sample with more than 65,000 clones, around 90% of them seen once. V and J are TRBV5-6 and TRBJ2-7; D is possibly TRBD2 (6 bases). The source is a human donor who received an intestinal transplant. Sequences were derived from unstimulated CD4+ T cells sorted from spleen or lymph node cells, sampled before intestinal transplant. The CDR3 DNA reads TGTGCCAGCAGCTTGGTAGGGGACTCCCGAATCTACGAGCAGTACTTC. It translates to CASSLVGDSRIYEQYF.